The clone carrying this TCR beta chain occurred a few times. Its antigen remains unknown. This CDR3 spans 14 amino acids. Per the germline V gene, CDR1 is SGHAT and CDR2 is FQNNGV. The V end lost 1 base, the J end lost 2 bases, and 9 bases lay between the germline ends. The sample belongs to a study of T cell repertoires in cytomegalovirus infection. TCRdb re-analysed the reads in MiXCR, keeping a single row per CDR3 protein. The sample has about 310,000 distinct CDR3 sequences, 15% to 20% seen once; the top ten hold about 12%. Study-wide results and limits: Ex vivo, HLA-C-restricted CMV-specific TCR beta clonotypes prevailed over the rest of the response.

The V and J genes are TRBV11-2 and TRBJ2-7, with TRBD1 as a possible D gene (6 bases). The TCR was taken from a human donor in good health (CMV status not recorded). Some clones in this sample may be carry-over from other donors' samples. What was sequenced was PBMCs. The CDR3 region has the DNA TGTGCCAGCAGCTTAGGGACAGTCGCCTACGAGCAGTACTTC. Its translation is CASSLGTVAYEQYF. The whole variable domain, filled in from reference TRBV11-2 and TRBJ2-7, reads EAGVAQSPRYKIIEKRQSVAFWCNPISGHATLYWYQQILGQGPKLLIQFQNNGVVDDSQLPKDRFSAERLKGVDSTLKIQPAKLEDSAVYLCASSLGTVAYEQYFGPGTRLTVT.